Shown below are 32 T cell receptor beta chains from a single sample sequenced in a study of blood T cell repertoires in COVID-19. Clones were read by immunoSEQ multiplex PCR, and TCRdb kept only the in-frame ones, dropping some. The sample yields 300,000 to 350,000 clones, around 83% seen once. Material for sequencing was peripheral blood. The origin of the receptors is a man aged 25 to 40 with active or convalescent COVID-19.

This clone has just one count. CDR3: CASSQGGRLNTEAFF. The CDR3 DNA follows: TGTGCCAGCAGCCAAGGGGGCCGGTTGAACACTGAAGCTTTCTTT. The chain links TRBV14 to TRBJ1-1; D perhaps matches TRBD1 (5 bases). This CDR3 comprises 15 residues. Germline V gene sequence: CDR1 SGHDN, CDR2 FVKESK. Trimming left V 1 base short and J 0 bases short, with 9 bases between.

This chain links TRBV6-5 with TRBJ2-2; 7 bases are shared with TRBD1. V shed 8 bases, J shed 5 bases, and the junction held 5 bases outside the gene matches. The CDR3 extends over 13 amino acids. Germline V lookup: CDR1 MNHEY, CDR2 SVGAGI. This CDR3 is CASGSQGTGELFF. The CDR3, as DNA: TGTGCCAGCGGTTCACAGGGGACCGGGGAGCTGTTTTTT.

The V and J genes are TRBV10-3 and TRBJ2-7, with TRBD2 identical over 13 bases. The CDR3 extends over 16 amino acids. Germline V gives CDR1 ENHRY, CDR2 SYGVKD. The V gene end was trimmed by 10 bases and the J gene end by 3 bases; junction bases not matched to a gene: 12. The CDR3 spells CATSGTSGISSYEQYF. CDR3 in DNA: TGTGCCACCTCCGGGACTAGCGGGATATCAAGCTACGAGCAGTACTTC.

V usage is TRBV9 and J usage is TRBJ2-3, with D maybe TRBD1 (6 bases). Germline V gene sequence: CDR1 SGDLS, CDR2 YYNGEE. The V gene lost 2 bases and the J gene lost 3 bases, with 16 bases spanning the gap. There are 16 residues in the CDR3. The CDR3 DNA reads TGTGCCAGCAGCGTGTTTTCAGGGGTAGGGACAGATACGCAGTATTTT. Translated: CASSVFSGVGTDTQYF.

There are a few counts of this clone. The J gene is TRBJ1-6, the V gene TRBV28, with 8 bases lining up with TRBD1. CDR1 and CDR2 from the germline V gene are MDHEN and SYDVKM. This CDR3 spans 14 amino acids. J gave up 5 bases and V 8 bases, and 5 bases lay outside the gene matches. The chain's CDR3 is CASPLDRDNSPLHF. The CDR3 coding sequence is TGTGCCAGCCCCCTGGACAGGGATAATTCACCCCTCCACTTT.

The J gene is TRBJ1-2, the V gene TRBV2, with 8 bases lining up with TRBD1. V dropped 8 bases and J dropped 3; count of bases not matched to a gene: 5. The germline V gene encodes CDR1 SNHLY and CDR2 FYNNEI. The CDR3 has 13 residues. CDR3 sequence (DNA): TGTGCCAGCGGCTGGGACAGGTACTATGGCTACACCTTC. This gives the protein CASGWDRYYGYTF.

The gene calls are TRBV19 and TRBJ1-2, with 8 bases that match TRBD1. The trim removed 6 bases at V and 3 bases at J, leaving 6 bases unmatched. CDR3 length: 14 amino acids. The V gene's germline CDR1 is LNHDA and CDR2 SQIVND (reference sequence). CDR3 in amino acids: CASSLDRAHYGYTF. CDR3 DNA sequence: TGTGCCAGTAGCCTGGACAGGGCGCACTATGGCTACACCTTC.

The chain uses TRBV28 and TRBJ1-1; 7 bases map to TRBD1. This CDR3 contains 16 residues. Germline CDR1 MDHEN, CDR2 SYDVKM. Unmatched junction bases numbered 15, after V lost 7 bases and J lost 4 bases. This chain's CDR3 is CASNPPAGGRSTEAFF. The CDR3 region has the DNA TGTGCCAGCAATCCGCCCGCAGGGGGTCGAAGCACTGAAGCTTTCTTT.

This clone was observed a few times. CDR3 in amino acids: CASSFQGADEKLFF. CDR3 DNA sequence: TGCGCCAGCAGCTTTCAGGGGGCAGATGAAAAACTGTTTTTT. The chain is built from TRBV5-1 and TRBJ1-4; 8 bases match TRBD1. Germline values: CDR1 SGHRS, CDR2 YFSETQ. The CDR3 extends over 14 amino acids. After removal of 2 bases from V and 6 bases from J, the junction contained 3 bases not matched to a gene. The full variable domain, rest sourced from reference TRBV5-1 and TRBJ1-4, is KAGVTQTPRYLIKTRGQQVTLSCSPISGHRSVSWYQQTPGQGLQFLFEYFSETQRNKGNFPGRFSGRQFSNSRSEMNVSTLELGDSALYLCASSFQGADEKLFFGSGTQLSVL.

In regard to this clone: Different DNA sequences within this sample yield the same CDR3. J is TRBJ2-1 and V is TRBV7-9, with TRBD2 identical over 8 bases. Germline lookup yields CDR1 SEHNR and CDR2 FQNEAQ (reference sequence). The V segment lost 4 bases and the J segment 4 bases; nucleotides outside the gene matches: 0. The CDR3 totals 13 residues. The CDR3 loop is CASSSSGYNEQFF. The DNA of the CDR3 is TGTGCCAGCAGCTCTAGCGGGTACAATGAGCAGTTCTTC.

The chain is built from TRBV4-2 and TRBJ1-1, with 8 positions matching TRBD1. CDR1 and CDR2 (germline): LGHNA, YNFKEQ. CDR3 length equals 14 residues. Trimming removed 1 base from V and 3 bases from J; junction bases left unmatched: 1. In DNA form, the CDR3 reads TGTGCCAGCAGCCAAGGGACAGGGTACACTGAAGCTTTCTTT. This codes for CASSQGTGYTEAFF.

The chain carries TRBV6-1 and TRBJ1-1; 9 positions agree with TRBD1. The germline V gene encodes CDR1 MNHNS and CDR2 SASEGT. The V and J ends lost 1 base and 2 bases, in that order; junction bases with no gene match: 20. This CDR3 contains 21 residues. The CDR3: CASSEEPYTGGGGLTNTEAFF. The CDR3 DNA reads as TGTGCCAGCAGTGAAGAGCCTTATACAGGGGGCGGCGGTCTTACCAACACTGAAGCTTTCTTT.

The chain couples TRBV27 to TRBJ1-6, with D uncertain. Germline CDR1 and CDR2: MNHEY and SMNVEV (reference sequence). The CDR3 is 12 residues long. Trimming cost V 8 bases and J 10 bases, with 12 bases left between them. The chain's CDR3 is CASWTSGSPLHF. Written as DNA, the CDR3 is TGTGCCAGCTGGACCTCGGGATCACCCCTCCACTTT.

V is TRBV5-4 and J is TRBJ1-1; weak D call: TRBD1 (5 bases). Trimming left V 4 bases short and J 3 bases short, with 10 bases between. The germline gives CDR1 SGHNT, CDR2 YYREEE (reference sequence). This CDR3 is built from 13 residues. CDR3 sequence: CASSEDIYTEAFF. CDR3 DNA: TGTGCCAGCAGCGAGGACATCTACACTGAAGCTTTCTTT. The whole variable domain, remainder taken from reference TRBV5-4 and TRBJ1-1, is ETGVTQSPTHLIKTRGQQVTLRCSSQSGHNTVSWYQQALGQGPQFIFQYYREEENGRGNFPPRFSGLQFPNYSSELNVNALELDDSALYLCASSEDIYTEAFFGQGTRLTVV.

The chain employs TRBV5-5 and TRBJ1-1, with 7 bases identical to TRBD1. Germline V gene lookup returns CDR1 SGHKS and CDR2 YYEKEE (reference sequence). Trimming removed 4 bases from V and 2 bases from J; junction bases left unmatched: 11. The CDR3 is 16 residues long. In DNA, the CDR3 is TGTGCCAGCAGCCGAACAGGGGACAGACTAAACACTGAAGCTTTCTTT. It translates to CASSRTGDRLNTEAFF.

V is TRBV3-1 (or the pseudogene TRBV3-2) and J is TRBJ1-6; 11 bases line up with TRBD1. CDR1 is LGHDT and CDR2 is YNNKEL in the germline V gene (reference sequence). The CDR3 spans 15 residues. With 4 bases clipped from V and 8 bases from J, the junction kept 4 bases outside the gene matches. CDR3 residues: CASSRDRGFHSPLHF. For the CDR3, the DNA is TGTGCCAGCAGCCGGGACAGGGGGTTCCATTCACCCCTCCACTTT.

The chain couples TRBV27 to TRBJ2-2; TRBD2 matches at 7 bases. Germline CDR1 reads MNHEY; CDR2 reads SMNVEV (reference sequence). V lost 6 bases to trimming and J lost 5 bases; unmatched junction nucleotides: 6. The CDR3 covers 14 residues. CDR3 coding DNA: TGTGCCAGCAGATACAATAGCGGGACCGGGGAGCTGTTTTTT. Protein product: CASRYNSGTGELFF.

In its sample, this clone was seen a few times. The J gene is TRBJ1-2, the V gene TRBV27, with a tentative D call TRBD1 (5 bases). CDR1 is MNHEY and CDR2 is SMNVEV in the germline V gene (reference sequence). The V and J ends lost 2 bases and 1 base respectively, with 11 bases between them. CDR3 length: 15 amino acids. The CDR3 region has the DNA TGTGCCAGCAGTTTAGCGGCAGGGCTTAACTATGGCTACACCTTC. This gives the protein CASSLAAGLNYGYTF.

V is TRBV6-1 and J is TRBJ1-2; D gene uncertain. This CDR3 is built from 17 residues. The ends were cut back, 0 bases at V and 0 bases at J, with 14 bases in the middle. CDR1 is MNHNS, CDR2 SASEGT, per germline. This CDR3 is CASSEAPGGLANYGYTF. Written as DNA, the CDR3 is TGTGCCAGCAGTGAAGCCCCGGGAGGGCTTGCTAACTATGGCTACACCTTC.

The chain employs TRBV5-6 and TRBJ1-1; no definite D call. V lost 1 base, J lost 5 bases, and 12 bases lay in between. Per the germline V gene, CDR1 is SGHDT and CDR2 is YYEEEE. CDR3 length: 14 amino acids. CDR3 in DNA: TGTGCCAGCAGCTTGTTAGCCTTTCGGACTGAAGCTTTCTTT. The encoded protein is CASSLLAFRTEAFF.

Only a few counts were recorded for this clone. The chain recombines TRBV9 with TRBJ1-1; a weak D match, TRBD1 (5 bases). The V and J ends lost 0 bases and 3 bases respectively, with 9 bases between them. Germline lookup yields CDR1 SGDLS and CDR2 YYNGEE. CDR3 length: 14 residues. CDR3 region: CASSVGWGDTEAFF. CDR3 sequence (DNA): TGTGCCAGCAGCGTAGGGTGGGGGGACACTGAAGCTTTCTTT. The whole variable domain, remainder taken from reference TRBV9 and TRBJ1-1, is DSGVTQTPKHLITATGQRVTLRCSPRSGDLSVYWYQQSLDQGLQFLIQYYNGEERAKGNILERFSAQQFPDLHSELNLSSLELGDSALYFCASSVGWGDTEAFFGQGTRLTVV.

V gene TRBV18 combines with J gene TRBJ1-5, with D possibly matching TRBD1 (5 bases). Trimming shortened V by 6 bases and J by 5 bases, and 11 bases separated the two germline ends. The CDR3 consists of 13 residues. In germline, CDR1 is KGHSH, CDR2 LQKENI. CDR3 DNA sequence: TGTGCCAGCTCGCGGGACTGGGATCAGCCCCAGCATTTT. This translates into CASSRDWDQPQHF.

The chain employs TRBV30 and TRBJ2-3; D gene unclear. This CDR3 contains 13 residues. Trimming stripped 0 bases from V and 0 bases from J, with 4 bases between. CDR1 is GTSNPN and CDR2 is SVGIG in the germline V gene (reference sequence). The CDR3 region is CAWSVHSTDTQYF. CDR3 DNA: TGTGCCTGGAGTGTACACAGCACAGATACGCAGTATTTT.

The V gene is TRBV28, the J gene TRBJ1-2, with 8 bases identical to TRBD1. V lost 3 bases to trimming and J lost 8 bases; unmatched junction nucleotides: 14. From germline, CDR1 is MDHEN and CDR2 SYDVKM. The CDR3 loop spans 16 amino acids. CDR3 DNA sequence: TGTGCCAGCAGTTTCGCCGGACAGGGACCTATTGCGGGCTACACCTTC. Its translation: CASSFAGQGPIAGYTF.

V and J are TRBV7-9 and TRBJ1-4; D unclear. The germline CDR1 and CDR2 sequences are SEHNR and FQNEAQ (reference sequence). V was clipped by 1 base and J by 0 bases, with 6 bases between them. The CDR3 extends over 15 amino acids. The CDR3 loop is CASSLGTATNEKLFF. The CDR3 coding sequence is TGTGCCAGCAGCTTAGGGACTGCAACTAATGAAAAACTGTTTTTT. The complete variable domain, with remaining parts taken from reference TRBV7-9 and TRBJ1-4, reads DTGVSQNPRHKITKRGQNVTFRCDPISEHNRLYWYRQTLGQGPEFLTYFQNEAQLEKSRLLSDRFSAERPKGSFSTLEIQRTEQGDSAMYLCASSLGTATNEKLFFGSGTQLSVL.

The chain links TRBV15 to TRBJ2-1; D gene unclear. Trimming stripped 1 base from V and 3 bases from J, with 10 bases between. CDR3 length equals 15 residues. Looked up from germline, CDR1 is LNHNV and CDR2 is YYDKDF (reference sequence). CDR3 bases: TGTGCCACCAGCAGAGGGAGTAAGGACTACAATGAGCAGTTCTTC. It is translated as CATSRGSKDYNEQFF.

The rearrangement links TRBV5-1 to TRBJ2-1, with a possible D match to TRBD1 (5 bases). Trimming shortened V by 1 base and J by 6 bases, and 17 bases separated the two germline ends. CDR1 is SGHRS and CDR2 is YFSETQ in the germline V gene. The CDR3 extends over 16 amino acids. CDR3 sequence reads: CASSLRTAYRGNEQFF. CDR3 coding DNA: TGCGCCAGCAGCTTGCGGACCGCTTATAGGGGCAATGAGCAGTTCTTC. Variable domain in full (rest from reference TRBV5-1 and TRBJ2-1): KAGVTQTPRYLIKTRGQQVTLSCSPISGHRSVSWYQQTPGQGLQFLFEYFSETQRNKGNFPGRFSGRQFSNSRSEMNVSTLELGDSALYLCASSLRTAYRGNEQFFGPGTRLTVL.

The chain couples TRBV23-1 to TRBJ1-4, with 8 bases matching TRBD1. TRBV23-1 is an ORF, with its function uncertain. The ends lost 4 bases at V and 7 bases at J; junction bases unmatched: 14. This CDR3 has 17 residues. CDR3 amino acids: CASSPVPGQARCEKLFF. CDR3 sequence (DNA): TGCGCCAGCAGTCCAGTCCCGGGACAGGCTAGGTGTGAAAAACTGTTTTTT.

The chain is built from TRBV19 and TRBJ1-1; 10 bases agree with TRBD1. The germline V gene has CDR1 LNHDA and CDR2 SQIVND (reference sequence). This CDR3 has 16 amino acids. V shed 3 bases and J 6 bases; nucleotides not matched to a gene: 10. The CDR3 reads CASSMSDRGLVAEAFF. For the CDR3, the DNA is TGTGCCAGTAGTATGAGTGACAGGGGGCTTGTCGCTGAAGCTTTCTTT.

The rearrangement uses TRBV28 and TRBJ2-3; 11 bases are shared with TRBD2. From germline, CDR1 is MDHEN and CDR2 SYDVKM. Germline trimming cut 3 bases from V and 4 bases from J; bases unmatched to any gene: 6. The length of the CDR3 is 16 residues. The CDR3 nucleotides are TGTGCCAGCAGTTTGACCCAACTAGCGGGAGCAGATACGCAGTATTTT. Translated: CASSLTQLAGADTQYF.

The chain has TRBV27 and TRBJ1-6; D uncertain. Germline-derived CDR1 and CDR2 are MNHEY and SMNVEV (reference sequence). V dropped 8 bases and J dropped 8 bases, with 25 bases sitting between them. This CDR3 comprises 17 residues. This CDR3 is CASRWSPSRGVHSPLHF. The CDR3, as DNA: TGTGCCAGCCGGTGGTCACCCAGCCGGGGAGTCCATTCACCCCTCCACTTT.

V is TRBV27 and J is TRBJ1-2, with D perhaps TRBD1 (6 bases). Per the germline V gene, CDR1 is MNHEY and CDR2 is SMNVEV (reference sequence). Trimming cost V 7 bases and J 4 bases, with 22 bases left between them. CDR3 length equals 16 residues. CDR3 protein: CASTRQASWDTYGYTF. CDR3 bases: TGTGCCAGCACCCGACAGGCGAGCTGGGATACCTATGGCTACACCTTC.